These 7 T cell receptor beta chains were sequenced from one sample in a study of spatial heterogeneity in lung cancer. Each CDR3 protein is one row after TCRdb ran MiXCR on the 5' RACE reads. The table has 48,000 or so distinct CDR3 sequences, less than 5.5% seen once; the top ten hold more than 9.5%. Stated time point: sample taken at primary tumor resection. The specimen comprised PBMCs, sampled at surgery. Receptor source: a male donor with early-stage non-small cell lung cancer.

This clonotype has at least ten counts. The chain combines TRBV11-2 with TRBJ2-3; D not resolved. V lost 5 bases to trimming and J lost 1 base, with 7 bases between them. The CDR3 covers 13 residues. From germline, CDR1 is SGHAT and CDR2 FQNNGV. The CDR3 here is CASSPGGTDTQYF. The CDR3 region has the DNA TGTGCCAGCAGCCCTGGGGGCACAGATACGCAGTATTTT.

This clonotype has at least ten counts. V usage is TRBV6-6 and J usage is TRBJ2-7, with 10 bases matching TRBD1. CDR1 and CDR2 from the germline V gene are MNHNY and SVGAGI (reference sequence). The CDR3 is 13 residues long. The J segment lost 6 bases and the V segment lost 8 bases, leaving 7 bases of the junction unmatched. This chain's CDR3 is CASAPGTGVEQYF. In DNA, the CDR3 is TGTGCCAGCGCCCCCGGGACAGGGGTCGAGCAGTACTTC.

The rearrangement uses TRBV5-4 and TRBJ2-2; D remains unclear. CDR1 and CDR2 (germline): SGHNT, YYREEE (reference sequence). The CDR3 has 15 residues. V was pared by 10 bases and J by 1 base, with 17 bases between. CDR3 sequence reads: CAGKVGYLNTGELFF. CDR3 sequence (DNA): TGTGCCGGCAAGGTCGGCTATTTGAACACCGGGGAGCTGTTTTTT.

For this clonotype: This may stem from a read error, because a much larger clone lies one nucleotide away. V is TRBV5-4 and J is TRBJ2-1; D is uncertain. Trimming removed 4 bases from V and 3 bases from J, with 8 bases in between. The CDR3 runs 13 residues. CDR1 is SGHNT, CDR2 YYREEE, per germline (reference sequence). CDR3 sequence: CASSSTCYNEQFF. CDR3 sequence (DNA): TGTGCCAGCAGCAGTACTTGCTACAATGAGCAGTTCTTC.

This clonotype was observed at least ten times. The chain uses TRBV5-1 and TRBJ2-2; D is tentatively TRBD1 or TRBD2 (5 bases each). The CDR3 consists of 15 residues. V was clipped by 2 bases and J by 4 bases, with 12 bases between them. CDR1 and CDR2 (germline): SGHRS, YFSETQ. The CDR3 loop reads CASSFIQGATGELFF. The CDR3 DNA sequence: TGCGCCAGCAGCTTCATTCAGGGAGCCACCGGGGAGCTGTTTTTT.

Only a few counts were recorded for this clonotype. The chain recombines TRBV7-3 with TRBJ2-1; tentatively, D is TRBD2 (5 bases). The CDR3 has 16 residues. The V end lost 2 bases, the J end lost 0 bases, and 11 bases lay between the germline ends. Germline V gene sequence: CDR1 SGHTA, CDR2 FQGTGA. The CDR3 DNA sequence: TGTGCCAGCAGCTTAGGGAGCGCTAGCTCCTACAATGAGCAGTTCTTC. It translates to CASSLGSASSYNEQFF.

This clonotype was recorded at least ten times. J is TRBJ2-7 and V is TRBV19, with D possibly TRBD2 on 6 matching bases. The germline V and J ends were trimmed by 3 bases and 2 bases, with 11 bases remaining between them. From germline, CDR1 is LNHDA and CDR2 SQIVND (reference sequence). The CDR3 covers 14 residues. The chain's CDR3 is CASSIIPGAYEQYF. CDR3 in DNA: TGTGCCAGTAGTATTATTCCGGGAGCCTACGAGCAGTACTTC.